Sequencing of this T cell receptor (beta chain) was carried out in a study of blood T cell repertoires in COVID-19. On the study more broadly: Samples taken during acute and convalescent COVID-19 were collected in the United States, Italy and Spain. PBMCs, B-cell-depleted T cells, or T cells were the source of the cDNA or gDNA that made up the material.

Authors' methods: Reference gene primer amplification in the assay estimated nucleated cell counts. Profiling relied on immunoSEQ multiplex PCR, and the TCRdb table lists in-frame clones only, not all of them. V, J and clone size reflect that table, while D and trimming were determined from the DNA. There are about 280,000 clones in the sample; 88% occur only once, and roughly 9.1% lies in the top ten. Trimming took 1 base from V and 5 from J, leaving 11 bases between them. The germline CDR1 and CDR2 sequences are SGHAT and FQDESV (reference sequence). The CDR3 is 14 residues long. The V call is TRBV11-1, the J call TRBJ2-5, with a weak D call TRBD2 (6 bases). This receptor was obtained from a man between 18 and 35 years old with active or convalescent COVID-19. The source material was peripheral blood. The CDR3: CASSLGRGRETQYF. As DNA, the CDR3 is TGTGCCAGCAGCTTAGGGAGGGGCCGGGAGACCCAGTACTTC.